This paragraph covers one T cell receptor beta chain sequence. Its antigen is not known. Germline loops: CDR1 SGHRS, CDR2 YFSETQ. V was pared by 2 bases and J by 8 bases, with 16 bases between. The length of the CDR3 is 14 residues. Sequencing was performed with immunoSEQ multiplex PCR; in TCRdb, only in-frame clones are kept and a portion is missing. The sample includes tens of thousands of clones, 90% of them seen just once. This sample was included in a study of graft-versus-host responses after intestinal transplantation. In the study overall: Anti-thymocyte globulin was used for induction in all recipients, who then took tacrolimus and steroids for two to four years.

J is TRBJ1-2 and V is TRBV5-1, with D possibly being TRBD1 (6 bases). The source was unstimulated CD8+ T cells sorted from spleen or lymph node cells, collected before transplant. The receptor was isolated from a human donor who was the organ donor for an intestinal transplant. The CDR3 loop is CASSLASGAGGYTF. The CDR3 coding sequence is TGCGCCAGCAGCTTAGCATCAGGGGCCGGCGGCTACACCTTC.